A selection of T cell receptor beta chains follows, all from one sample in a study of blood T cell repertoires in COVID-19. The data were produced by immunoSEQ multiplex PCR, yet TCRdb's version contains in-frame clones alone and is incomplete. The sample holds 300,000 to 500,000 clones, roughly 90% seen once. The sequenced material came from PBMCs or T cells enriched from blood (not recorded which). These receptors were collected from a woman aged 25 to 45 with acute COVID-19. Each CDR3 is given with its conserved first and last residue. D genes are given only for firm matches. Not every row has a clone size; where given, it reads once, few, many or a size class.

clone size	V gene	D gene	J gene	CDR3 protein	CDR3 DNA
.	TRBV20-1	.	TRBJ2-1	CSAQRGEQFF	TGCAGTGCTCAGCGTGGAGAGCAGTTCTTC
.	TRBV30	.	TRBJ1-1	CAGARERAFF	TGTGCCGGGGCCAGGGAAAGAGCTTTCTTT
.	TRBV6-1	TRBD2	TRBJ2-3	CASSEGPGLAADTQYF	TGTGCCAGCAGTGAGGGACCGGGACTAGCTGCAGATACGCAGTATTTT
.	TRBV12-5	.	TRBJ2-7	CASTEKGVHSYEQYF	TGTGCTAGCACCGAGAAGGGGGTTCATTCCTACGAGCAGTACTTC
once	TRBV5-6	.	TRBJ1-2	CASSLMGGGGSGYTF	TGTGCCAGCAGCTTGATGGGGGGCGGCGGGAGTGGCTACACCTTC
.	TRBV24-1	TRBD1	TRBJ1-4	CATSEGGRGNNEKLFF	TGTGCCACCAGTGAAGGGGGCAGGGGAAACAATGAAAAACTGTTTTTT
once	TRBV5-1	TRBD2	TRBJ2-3	CASSRGGQADTQYF	TGCGCCAGCTCCCGGGGGGGCCAGGCAGATACGCAGTATTTT
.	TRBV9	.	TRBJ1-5	CASSERGGEGQPQHF	TGTGCCAGCAGCGAGAGGGGGGGAGAGGGTCAGCCCCAGCATTTT
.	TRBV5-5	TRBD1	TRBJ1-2	CASSLSVYRGNYGYTF	TGTGCCAGCAGCTTGAGTGTCTACAGGGGGAACTATGGCTACACCTTC
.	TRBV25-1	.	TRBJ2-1	CASSEFRGVYNEQFF	TGTGCCAGCAGTGAATTCAGGGGGGTCTACAATGAGCAGTTCTTC
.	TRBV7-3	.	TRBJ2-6	CASSVNQGTGANVLTF	TGTGCCAGCAGCGTAAATCAGGGTACTGGGGCCAACGTCCTGACTTTC
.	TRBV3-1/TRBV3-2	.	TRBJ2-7	CASSQEGLDRWALEQYF	TGTGCCAGCAGCCAAGAAGGTCTTGACAGGTGGGCCCTCGAGCAGTACTTC
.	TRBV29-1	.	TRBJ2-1	CSVPGLSSYNEQFF	TGCAGCGTCCCAGGGCTGAGCTCCTACAATGAGCAGTTCTTC
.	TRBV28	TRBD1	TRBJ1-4	CASSLRGTVNEKLFF	TGTGCCAGCAGTTTACGAGGGACAGTAAATGAAAAACTGTTTTTT
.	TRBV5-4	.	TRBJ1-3	CASSAGGQGNTIYF	TGTGCCAGCAGCGCCGGGGGGCAAGGAAACACCATATATTTT
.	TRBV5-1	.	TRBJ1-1	CASSGAGNTEAFF	TGCGCCAGCAGCGGTGCCGGGAACACTGAAGCTTTCTTT
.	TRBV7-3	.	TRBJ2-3	CASSLYGVRADTQYF	TGTGCCAGCAGCTTATACGGGGTCAGAGCAGATACGCAGTATTTT
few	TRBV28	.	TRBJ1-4	CASSLRDEKLFF	TGTGCCAGCAGTTTACGTGATGAAAAACTGTTTTTT
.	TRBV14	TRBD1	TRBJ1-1	CASSQSGRGRMNTEAFF	TGTGCCAGCAGCCAATCGGGCAGGGGGCGCATGAACACTGAAGCTTTCTTT
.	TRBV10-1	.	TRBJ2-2	CASRRGFPNTGELFF	TGCGCCAGCAGGAGGGGGTTCCCGAACACCGGGGAGCTGTTTTTT
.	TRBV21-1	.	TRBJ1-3	CASSKELDSFWGNTIYF	TGTGCCAGCAGCAAAGAATTGGACAGCTTCTGGGGAAACACCATATATTTT
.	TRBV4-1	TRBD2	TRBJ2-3	CASSQDGQRGRDTQYF	TGCGCCAGCAGCCAAGATGGCCAGCGGGGACGAGATACGCAGTATTTT
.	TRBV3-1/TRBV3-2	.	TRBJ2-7	CASSDRYEQYF	TGTGCCAGCAGCGACAGATACGAGCAGTACTTC
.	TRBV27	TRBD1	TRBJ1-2	CASSLDYRGIYGYTF	TGTGCCAGCAGCCTCGACTACAGGGGTATCTATGGCTACACCTTC
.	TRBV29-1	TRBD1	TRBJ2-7	CSVEGQGANEQYF	TGCAGCGTTGAAGGACAGGGGGCGAACGAGCAGTACTTC
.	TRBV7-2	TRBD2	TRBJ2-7	CASTPERELAGGPPYEQYF	TGTGCCAGTACACCTGAACGGGAACTAGCGGGGGGACCTCCCTACGAGCAGTACTTC
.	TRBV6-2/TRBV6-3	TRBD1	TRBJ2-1	CASSRPRDRGPNEQFF	TGTGCCAGCAGTAGACCCCGGGACAGGGGACCCAATGAGCAGTTCTTC
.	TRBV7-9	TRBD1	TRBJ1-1	CASSLLLGQGETEAFF	TGTGCCAGCAGCTTATTGCTGGGACAGGGGGAGACTGAAGCTTTCTTT
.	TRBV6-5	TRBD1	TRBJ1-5	CASSYGQGSNQPQHF	TGTGCCAGCAGTTACGGACAGGGGAGCAATCAGCCCCAGCATTTT
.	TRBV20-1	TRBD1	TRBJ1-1	CSASGGRGDTEAFF	TGCAGTGCTAGTGGGGGCAGGGGGGACACTGAAGCTTTCTTT
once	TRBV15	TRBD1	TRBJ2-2	CATSRDRENTGELFF	TGTGCCACCAGCAGGGACAGGGAAAACACCGGGGAGCTGTTTTTT
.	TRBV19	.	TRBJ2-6	CASTIGAGANVLTF	TGTGCCAGTACGATAGGGGCTGGGGCCAACGTCCTGACTTTC
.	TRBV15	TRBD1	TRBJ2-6	CATSRDLKETGAGANVLTF	TGTGCCACCAGCAGAGATCTGAAGGAAACAGGGGCCGGGGCCAACGTCCTGACTTTC
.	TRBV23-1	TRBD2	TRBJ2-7	CASSRSGGAYEQYF	TGCGCCAGCAGTCGGAGCGGGGGAGCTTACGAGCAGTACTTC
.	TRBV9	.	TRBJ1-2	CASSVGGGNYGYTF	TGTGCCAGCAGCGTAGGGGGAGGGAACTATGGCTACACCTTC
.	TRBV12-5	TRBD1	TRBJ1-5	CASGPSGGGQPQHF	TGTGCTAGTGGTCCCTCAGGGGGAGGTCAGCCCCAGCATTTT
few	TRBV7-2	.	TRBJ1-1	CASSLGSWQPEAFF	TGTGCCAGCAGCTTAGGGAGTTGGCAGCCCGAAGCTTTCTTT
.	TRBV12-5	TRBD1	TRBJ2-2	CASGWGQGDSTGELFF	TGTGCTAGTGGGTGGGGGCAGGGGGATTCCACCGGGGAGCTGTTTTTT
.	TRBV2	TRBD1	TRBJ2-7	CASINRDRGSEQYF	TGTGCCAGCATTAACCGGGACAGGGGATCCGAGCAGTACTTC
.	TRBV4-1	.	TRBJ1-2	CASSQGEGQIYGYTF	TGCGCCAGCAGCCAAGGGGAAGGACAAATCTATGGCTACACCTTC
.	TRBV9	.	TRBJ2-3	CASSGGLSSTDTQYF	TGTGCCAGCAGCGGGGGGCTATCTAGCACAGATACGCAGTATTTT
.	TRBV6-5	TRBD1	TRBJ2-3	CASEDRGTDTQYF	TGTGCCAGCGAGGACAGGGGGACAGATACGCAGTATTTT
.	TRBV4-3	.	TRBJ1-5	CASSQDLRLAGQPQHF	TGCGCCAGCAGCCAAGATCTTCGTCTAGCGGGACAGCCCCAGCATTTT
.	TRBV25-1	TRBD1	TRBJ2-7	CASSDPRQGDYEQYF	TGTGCCAGCAGTGATCCTCGACAGGGGGACTACGAGCAGTACTTC
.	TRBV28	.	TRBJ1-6	CASSTTRSGFNSPLHF	TGTGCCAGCAGCACCACACGTTCGGGTTTTAATTCACCCCTCCACTTT
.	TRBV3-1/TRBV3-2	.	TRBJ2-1	CASRHGQLSYNEQFF	TGTGCCAGCAGACACGGACAGCTTTCCTACAATGAGCAGTTCTTC
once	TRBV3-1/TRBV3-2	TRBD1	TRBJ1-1	CASSWTGGTEAFF	TGTGCCAGCAGCTGGACAGGGGGGACTGAAGCTTTCTTT
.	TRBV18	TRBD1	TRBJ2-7	CASSLSGQGHHEQYF	TGTGCCAGCTCGCTTTCGGGACAGGGGCACCACGAGCAGTACTTC
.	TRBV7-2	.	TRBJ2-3	CASSLSGGRTDTQYF	TGTGCCAGCAGCTTATCCGGCGGGCGCACAGATACGCAGTATTTT
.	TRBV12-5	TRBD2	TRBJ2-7	CASGSMAGGPYEQYF	TGTGCTAGTGGTTCTATGGCGGGGGGGCCCTACGAGCAGTACTTC
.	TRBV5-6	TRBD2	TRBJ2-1	CASSLFQRGGSGNEQFF	TGTGCCAGCAGCTTGTTTCAGCGCGGGGGGTCAGGCAATGAGCAGTTCTTC
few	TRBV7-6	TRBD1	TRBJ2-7	CASSLTGSGEQYF	TGTGCCAGCAGCTTGACAGGGTCGGGCGAGCAGTACTTC
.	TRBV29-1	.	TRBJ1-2	CSVGSANYGYTF	TGCAGCGTTGGATCAGCTAACTATGGCTACACCTTC
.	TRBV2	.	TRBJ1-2	CASRTDSSGYTF	TGTGCCAGCAGGACGGACAGCTCGGGCTACACCTTC
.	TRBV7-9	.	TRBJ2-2	CASSSKDGRTLGELFF	TGTGCCAGCAGCTCCAAGGACGGGAGAACACTCGGGGAGCTGTTTTTT
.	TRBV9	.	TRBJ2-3	CASSVGLASTDTQYF	TGTGCCAGCAGCGTAGGCCTAGCTAGCACAGATACGCAGTATTTT
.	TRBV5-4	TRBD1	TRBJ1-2	CASSFLDREAGKGYTF	TGTGCCAGCAGCTTCTTAGACAGGGAGGCTGGCAAAGGCTACACCTTC
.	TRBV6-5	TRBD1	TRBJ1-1	CASSYATGATAFF	TGTGCCAGCAGTTACGCTACAGGGGCTACAGCTTTCTTT